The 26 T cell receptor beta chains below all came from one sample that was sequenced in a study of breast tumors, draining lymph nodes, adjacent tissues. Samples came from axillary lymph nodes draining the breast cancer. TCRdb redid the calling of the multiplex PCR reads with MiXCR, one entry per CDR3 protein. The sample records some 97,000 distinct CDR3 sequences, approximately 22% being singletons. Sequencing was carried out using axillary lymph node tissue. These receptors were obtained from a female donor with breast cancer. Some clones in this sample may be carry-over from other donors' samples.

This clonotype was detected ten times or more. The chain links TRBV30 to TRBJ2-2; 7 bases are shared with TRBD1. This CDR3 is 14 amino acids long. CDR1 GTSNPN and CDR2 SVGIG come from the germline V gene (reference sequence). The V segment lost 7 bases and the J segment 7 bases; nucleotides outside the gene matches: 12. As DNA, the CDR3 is TGTGCCTATCAGGGGGTTTCACTAGGCGGGGAGCTGTTTTTT. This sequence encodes CAYQGVSLGGELFF.

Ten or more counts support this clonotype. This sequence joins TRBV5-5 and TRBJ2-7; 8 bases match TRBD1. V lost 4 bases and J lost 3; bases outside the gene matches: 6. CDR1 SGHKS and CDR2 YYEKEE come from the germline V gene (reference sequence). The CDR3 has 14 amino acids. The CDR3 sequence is CASSPDRVDYEQYF. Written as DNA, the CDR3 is TGTGCCAGCAGCCCGGACAGGGTAGACTACGAGCAGTACTTC.

The DNA for the CDR3 is TGTGCCAGCAGCCAAGAGCCTTTTCAAGGGGGAGTAGTGGATACGCAGTATTTT. Protein: CASSQEPFQGGVVDTQYF. The chain recombines TRBV4-2 with TRBJ2-3; a weak D match, TRBD1 (6 bases). The germline V gene encodes CDR1 LGHNA and CDR2 YNFKEQ. V gave up 0 bases and J gave up 6 bases, with 22 bases separating them. This CDR3 is built from 18 residues.

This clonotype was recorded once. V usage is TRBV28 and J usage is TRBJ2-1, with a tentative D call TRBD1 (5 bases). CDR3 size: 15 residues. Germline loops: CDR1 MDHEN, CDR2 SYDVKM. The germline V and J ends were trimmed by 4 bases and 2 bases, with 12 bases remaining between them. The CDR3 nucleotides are TGTGCCAGCAGTTGGACACCTAGTCCCTACAATGAGCAGTTCTTC. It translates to CASSWTPSPYNEQFF.

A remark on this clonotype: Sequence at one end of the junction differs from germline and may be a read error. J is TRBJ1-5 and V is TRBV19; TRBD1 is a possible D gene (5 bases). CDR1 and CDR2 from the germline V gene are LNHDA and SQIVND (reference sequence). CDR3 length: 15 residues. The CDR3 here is CASNAGRVRNRPQHF. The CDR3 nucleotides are TGTGCCAGTAACGCGGGCAGGGTGAGAAATCGGCCCCAGCATTTT.

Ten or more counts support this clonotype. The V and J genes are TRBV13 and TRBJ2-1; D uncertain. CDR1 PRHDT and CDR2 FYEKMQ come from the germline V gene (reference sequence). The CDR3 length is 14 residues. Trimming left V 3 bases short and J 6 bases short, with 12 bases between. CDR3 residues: CASSLGSTVNEQFF. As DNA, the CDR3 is TGTGCCAGCAGCTTGGGGTCCACAGTCAATGAGCAGTTCTTC.

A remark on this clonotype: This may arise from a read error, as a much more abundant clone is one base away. The CDR3 region is CATTRERGPVWEKLIF. In DNA form, the CDR3 reads TGTGCCACCACCAGGGAGAGGGGGCCTGTTTGGGAAAAACTGATTTTT. The chain couples TRBV15 to TRBJ1-4; 7 bases are shared with TRBD1. From germline, CDR1 is LNHNV and CDR2 YYDKDF (reference sequence). This CDR3 has 16 residues.

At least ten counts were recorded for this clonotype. In nucleotides, the CDR3 is TGCAGCGTTCCTATCCGGGACAGGGAACCCAATGAGCAGTTCTTC. Its translation is CSVPIRDREPNEQFF. V usage is TRBV29-1 and J usage is TRBJ2-1, with 9 bases aligning to TRBD1. Trimming at V came to 5 bases and at J to 6 bases, leaving 11 bases not matched to a gene. The CDR3 has 15 residues. Looked up from germline, CDR1 is SQVTM and CDR2 is ANQGSEA.

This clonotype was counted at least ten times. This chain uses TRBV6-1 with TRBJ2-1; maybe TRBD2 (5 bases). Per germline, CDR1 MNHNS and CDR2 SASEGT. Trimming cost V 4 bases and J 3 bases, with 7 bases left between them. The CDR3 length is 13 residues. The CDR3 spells CASSVGIYNEQFF. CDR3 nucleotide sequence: TGTGCCAGCAGTGTCGGGATCTACAATGAGCAGTTCTTC.

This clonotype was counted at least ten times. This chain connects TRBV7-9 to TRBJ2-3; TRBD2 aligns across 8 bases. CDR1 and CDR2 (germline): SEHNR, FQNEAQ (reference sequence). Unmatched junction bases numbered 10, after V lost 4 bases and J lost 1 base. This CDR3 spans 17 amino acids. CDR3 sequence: CASSWPTKAGGTDTQYF. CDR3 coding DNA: TGTGCCAGCAGCTGGCCGACTAAAGCGGGAGGCACAGATACGCAGTATTTT.

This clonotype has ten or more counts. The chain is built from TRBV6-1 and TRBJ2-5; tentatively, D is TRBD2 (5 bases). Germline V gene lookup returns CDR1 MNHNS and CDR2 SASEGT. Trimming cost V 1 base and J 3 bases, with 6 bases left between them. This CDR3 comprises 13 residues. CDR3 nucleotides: TGTGCCAGCAGTGAAGGGGGAGAAGAGACCCAGTACTTC. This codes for CASSEGGEETQYF.

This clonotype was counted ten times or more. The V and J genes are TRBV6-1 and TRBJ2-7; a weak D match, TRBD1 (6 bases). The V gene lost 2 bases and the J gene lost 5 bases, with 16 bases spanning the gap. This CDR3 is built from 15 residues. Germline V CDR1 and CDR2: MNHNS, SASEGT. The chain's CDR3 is CASSESTGKVHEQYF. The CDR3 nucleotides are TGTGCCAGCAGTGAATCTACAGGGAAGGTCCACGAGCAGTACTTC.

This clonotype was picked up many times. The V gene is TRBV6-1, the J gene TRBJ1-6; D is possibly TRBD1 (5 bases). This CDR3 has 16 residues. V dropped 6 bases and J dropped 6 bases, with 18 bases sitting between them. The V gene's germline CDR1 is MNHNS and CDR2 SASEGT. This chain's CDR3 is CASRMLDRAGNSPLHF. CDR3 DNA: TGTGCCAGCAGGATGCTCGACAGAGCTGGTAATTCACCCCTCCACTTT.

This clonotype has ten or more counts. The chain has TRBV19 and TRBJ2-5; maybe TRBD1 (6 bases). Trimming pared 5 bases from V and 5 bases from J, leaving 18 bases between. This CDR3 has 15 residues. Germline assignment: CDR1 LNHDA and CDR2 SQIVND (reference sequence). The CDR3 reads CASSVRGRPGETQYF. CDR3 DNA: TGTGCCAGTAGTGTGAGGGGGAGACCGGGGGAGACCCAGTACTTC. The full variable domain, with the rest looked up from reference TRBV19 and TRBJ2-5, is DGGITQSPKYLFRKEGQNVTLSCEQNLNHDAMYWYRQDPGQGLRLIYYSQIVNDFQKGDIAEGYSVSREKKESFPLTVTSAQKNPTAFYLCASSVRGRPGETQYFGPGTRLLVL.

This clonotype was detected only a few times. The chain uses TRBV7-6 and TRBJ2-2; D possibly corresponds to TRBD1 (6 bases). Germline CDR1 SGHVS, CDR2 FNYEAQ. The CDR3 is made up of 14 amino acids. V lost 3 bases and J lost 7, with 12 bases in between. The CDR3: CASSFAGEYGELFF. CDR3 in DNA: TGTGCCAGCAGCTTCGCAGGGGAATACGGGGAGCTGTTTTTT.

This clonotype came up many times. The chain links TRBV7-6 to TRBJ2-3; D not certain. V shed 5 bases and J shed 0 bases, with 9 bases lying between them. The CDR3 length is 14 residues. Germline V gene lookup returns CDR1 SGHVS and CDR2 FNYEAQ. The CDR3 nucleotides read TGTGCCAGCAGCCCCCCCGGGAGCACAGATACGCAGTATTTT. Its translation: CASSPPGSTDTQYF.

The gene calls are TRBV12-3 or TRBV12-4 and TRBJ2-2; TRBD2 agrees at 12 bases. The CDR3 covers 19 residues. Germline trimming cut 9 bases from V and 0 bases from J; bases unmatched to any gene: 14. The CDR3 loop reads CASEGLTSGGATNTGELFF. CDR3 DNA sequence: TGTGCCAGTGAAGGACTGACTAGCGGGGGAGCCACGAACACCGGGGAGCTGTTTTTT.

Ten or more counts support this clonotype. As DNA, the CDR3 is TGTGCCGGGCCTGACAGGGATAGCGACGAGCAGTACTTC. This gives the protein CAGPDRDSDEQYF. This chain uses TRBV27 with TRBJ2-7; 7 bases align to TRBD1. Trimming took 11 bases from V and 5 from J; bases not matched to a gene: 12. Germline V lookup: CDR1 MNHEY, CDR2 SMNVEV (reference sequence). This CDR3 has 13 residues.

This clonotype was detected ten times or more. Here the CDR3 reads CASSSQPGETQYF. In DNA, the CDR3 is TGTGCCAGCAGTTCTCAACCGGGAGAGACCCAGTACTTC. This chain connects TRBV7-3 to TRBJ2-5; D gene uncertain. CDR1 is SGHTA and CDR2 is FQGTGA in the germline V gene. CDR3 size: 13 residues. The V end lost 6 bases, the J end lost 4 bases, and 12 bases lay between the germline ends.

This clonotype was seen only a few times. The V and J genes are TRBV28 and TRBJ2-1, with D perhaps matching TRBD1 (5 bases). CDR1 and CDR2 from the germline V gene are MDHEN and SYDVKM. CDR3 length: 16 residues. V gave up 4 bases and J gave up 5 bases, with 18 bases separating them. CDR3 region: CASSSDRPTWNNEQFF. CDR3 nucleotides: TGTGCCAGCAGTTCCGACAGACCAACATGGAACAATGAGCAGTTCTTC.

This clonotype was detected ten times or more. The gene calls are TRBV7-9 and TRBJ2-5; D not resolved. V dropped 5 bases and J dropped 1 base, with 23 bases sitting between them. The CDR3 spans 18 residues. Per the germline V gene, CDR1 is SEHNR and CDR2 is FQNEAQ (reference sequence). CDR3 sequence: CASSRTQAQIRAQETQYF. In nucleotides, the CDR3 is TGTGCCAGCAGCCGAACCCAGGCACAGATACGGGCCCAAGAGACCCAGTACTTC.

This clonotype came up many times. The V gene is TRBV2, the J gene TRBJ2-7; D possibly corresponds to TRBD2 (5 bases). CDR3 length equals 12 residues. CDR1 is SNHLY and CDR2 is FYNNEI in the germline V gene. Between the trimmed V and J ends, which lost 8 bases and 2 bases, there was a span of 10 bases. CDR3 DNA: TGTGCCAGCGGCGGGTTGACCTACGAGCAGTACTTC. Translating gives CASGGLTYEQYF.

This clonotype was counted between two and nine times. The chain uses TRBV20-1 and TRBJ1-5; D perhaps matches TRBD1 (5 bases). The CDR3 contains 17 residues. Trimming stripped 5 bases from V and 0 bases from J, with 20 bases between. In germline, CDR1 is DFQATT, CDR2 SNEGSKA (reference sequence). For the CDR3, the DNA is TGCAGTGCTCCCACGGGCTCTGGAGGGGATAGCAATCAGCCCCAGCATTTT. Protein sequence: CSAPTGSGGDSNQPQHF.

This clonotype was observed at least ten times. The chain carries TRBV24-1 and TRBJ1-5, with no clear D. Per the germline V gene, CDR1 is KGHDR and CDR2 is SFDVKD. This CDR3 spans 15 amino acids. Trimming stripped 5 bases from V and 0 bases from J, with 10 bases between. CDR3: CATSGGPNSNQPQHF. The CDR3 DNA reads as TGTGCCACCAGTGGCGGACCCAATAGCAATCAGCCCCAGCATTTT.

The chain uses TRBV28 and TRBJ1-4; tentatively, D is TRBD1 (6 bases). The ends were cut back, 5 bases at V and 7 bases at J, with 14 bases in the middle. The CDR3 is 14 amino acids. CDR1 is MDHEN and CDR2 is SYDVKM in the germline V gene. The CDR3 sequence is CASSLSLRGEKLFF. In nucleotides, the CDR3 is TGTGCCAGCAGTCTCTCCCTCAGGGGTGAAAAACTGTTTTTT.

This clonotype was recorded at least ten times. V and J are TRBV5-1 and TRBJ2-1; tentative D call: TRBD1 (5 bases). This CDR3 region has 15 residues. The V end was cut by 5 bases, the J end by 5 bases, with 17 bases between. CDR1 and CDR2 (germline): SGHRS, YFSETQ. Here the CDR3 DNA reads TGCGCCAGCAGTAAAGGACGGCAGGGCAACAATGAGCAGTTCTTC. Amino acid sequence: CASSKGRQGNNEQFF.